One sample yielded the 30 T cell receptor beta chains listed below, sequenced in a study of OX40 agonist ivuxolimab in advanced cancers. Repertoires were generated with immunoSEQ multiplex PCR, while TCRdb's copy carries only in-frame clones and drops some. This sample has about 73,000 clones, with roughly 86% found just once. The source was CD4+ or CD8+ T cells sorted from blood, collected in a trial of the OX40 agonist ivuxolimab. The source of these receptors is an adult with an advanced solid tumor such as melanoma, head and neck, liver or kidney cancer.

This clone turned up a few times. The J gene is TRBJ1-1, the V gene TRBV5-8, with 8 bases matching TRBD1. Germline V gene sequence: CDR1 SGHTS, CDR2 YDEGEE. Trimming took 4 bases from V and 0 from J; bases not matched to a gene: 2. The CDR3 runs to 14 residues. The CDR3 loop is CASSRTGLNTEAFF. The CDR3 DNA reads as TGTGCCAGCAGCCGGACAGGGTTGAACACTGAAGCTTTCTTT.

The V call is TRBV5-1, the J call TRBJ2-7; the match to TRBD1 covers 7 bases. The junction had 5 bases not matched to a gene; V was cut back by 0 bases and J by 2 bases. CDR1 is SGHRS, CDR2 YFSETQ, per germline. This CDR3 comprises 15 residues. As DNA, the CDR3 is TGCGCCAGCAGCTTGGAGGGACAGCTAGCCTACGAGCAGTACTTC. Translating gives CASSLEGQLAYEQYF.

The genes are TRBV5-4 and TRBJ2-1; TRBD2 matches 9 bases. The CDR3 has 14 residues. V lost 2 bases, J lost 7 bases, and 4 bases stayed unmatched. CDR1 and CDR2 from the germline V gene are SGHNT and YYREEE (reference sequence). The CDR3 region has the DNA TGTGCCAGCAGCTTCTCGACTAGCGGAAATGAGCAGTTCTTC. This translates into CASSFSTSGNEQFF.

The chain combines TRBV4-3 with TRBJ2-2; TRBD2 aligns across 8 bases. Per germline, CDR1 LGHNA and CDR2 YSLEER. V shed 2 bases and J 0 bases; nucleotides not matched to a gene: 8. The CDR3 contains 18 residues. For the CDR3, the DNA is TGCGCCAGCAGCCAAATTGACCGACTAGCGCCGAACACCGGGGAGCTGTTTTTT. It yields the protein CASSQIDRLAPNTGELFF.

The CDR3 is CASSLDLDYGYTF. CDR3 DNA sequence: TGTGCCAGCAGCCTGGACCTAGACTATGGCTACACCTTC. The rearrangement links TRBV14 to TRBJ1-2; no clear D gene. Looked up from germline, CDR1 is SGHDN and CDR2 is FVKESK. The CDR3 is 13 residues long. Trimming stripped 4 bases from V and 3 bases from J, with 9 bases between. Full variable domain (missing parts from reference TRBV14 and TRBJ1-2): EAGVTQFPSHSVIEKGQTVTLRCDPISGHDNLYWYRRVMGKEIKFLLHFVKESKQDESGMPNNRFLAERTGGTYSTLKVQPAELEDSGVYFCASSLDLDYGYTFGSGTRLTVV.

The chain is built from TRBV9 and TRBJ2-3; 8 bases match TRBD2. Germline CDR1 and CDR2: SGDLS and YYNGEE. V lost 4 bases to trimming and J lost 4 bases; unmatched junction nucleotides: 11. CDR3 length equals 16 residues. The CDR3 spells CASSPRAGAQADTQYF. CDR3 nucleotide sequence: TGTGCCAGCAGCCCGCGAGCGGGGGCACAGGCAGATACGCAGTATTTT.

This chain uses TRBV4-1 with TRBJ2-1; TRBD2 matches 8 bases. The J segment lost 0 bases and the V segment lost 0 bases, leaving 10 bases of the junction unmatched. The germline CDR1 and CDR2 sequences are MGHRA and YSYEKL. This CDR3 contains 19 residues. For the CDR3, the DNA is TGCGCCAGCAGCCAAGATATAGGACTAGCCCAGAGCTCCTACAATGAGCAGTTCTTC. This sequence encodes CASSQDIGLAQSSYNEQFF.

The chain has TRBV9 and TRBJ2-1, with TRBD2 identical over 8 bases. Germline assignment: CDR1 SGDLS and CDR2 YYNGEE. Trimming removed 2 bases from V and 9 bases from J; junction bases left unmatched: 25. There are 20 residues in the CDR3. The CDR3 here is CASSVLPAPDTAGAFSEQFF. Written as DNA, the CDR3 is TGTGCCAGCAGCGTCCTACCGGCCCCGGATACAGCGGGAGCTTTTAGTGAGCAGTTCTTC. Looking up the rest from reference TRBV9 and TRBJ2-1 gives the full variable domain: DSGVTQTPKHLITATGQRVTLRCSPRSGDLSVYWYQQSLDQGLQFLIQYYNGEERAKGNILERFSAQQFPDLHSELNLSSLELGDSALYFCASSVLPAPDTAGAFSEQFFGPGTRLTVL.

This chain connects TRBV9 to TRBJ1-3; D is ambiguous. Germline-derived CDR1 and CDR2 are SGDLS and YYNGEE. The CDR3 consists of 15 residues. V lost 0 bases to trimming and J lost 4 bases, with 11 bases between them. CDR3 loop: CASSVEVIAGNTIYF. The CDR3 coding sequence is TGTGCCAGCAGCGTAGAAGTGATCGCCGGAAACACCATATATTTT. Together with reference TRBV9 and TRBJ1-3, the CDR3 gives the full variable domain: DSGVTQTPKHLITATGQRVTLRCSPRSGDLSVYWYQQSLDQGLQFLIQYYNGEERAKGNILERFSAQQFPDLHSELNLSSLELGDSALYFCASSVEVIAGNTIYFGEGSWLTVV.

In DNA form, the CDR3 reads TGCGCCAGCAGTGCCGTGAACACTGAAGCTTTCTTT. Translating it yields CASSAVNTEAFF. The chain links TRBV10-2 to TRBJ1-1; D call uncertain. Germline CDR1 WSHSY, CDR2 SAAADI. V lost 4 bases to trimming and J lost 0 bases, with 3 bases between them. CDR3 length equals 12 residues.

The CDR3 loop reads CASGFRQGDTEAFF. The CDR3 nucleotides are TGTGCCAGCGGATTCCGACAGGGAGACACTGAAGCTTTCTTT. This chain joins TRBV27 and TRBJ1-1, with 7 bases aligning to TRBD1. With V trimmed by 8 bases and J by 3 bases, 9 bases remained unmatched. Germline V gene sequence: CDR1 MNHEY, CDR2 SMNVEV (reference sequence). The CDR3 runs 14 residues.

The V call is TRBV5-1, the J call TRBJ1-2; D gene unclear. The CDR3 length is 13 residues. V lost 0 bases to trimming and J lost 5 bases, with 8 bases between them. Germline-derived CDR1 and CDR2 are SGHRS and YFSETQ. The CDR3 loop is CASSLAFTYGYTF. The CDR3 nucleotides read TGCGCCAGCAGCTTGGCATTCACGTATGGCTACACCTTC. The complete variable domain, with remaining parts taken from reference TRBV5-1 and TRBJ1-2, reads KAGVTQTPRYLIKTRGQQVTLSCSPISGHRSVSWYQQTPGQGLQFLFEYFSETQRNKGNFPGRFSGRQFSNSRSEMNVSTLELGDSALYLCASSLAFTYGYTFGSGTRLTVV.

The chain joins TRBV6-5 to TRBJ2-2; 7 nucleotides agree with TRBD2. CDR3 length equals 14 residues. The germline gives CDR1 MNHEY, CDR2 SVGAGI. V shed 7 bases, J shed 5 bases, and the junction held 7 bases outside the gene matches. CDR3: CASKPGGITGELFF. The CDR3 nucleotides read TGTGCCAGCAAACCGGGAGGTATTACCGGGGAGCTGTTTTTT.

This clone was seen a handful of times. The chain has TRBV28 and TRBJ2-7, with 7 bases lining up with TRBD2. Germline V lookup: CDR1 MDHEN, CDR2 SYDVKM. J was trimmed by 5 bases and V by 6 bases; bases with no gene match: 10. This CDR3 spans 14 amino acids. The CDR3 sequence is CASSPTGGIHEQYF. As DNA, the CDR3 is TGTGCCAGCAGCCCGACCGGGGGGATTCACGAGCAGTACTTC.

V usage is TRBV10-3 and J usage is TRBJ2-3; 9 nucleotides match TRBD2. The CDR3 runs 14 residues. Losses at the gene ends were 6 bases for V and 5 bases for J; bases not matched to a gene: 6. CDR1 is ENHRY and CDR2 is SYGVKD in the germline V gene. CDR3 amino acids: CAIRVAGVVDTQYF. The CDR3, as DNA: TGTGCCATCAGGGTAGCGGGGGTGGTAGATACGCAGTATTTT.

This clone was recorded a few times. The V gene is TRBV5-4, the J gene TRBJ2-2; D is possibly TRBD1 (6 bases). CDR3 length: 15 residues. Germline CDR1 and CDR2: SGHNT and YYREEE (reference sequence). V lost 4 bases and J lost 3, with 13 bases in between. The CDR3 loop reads CASSAGRGHTGELFF. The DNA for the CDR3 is TGTGCCAGCAGCGCCGGCAGGGGCCACACCGGGGAGCTGTTTTTT.

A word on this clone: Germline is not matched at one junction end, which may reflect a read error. CDR3 residues: CASSLTGESGEQYF. CDR3 bases: TGTGCTAGCAGCCTGACAGGGGAAAGTGGCGAGCAGTACTTC. The V and J genes are TRBV7-7 and TRBJ2-7; TRBD1 matches 8 bases. Germline-derived CDR1 and CDR2 are SSHAT and FNYEAQ (reference sequence). The CDR3 has 14 residues.

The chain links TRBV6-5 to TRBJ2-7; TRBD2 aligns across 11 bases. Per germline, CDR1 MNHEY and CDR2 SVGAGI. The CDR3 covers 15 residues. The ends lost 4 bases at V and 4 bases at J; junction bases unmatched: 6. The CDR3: CASSLTSGMAYEQYF. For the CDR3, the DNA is TGTGCCAGCAGTTTGACTAGCGGGATGGCGTACGAGCAGTACTTC.

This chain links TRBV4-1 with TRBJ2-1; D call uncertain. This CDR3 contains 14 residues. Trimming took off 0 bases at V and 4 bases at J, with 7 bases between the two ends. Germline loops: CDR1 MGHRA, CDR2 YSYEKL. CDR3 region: CASSQEGRYNEQFF. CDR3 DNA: TGCGCCAGCAGCCAAGAAGGCAGATACAATGAGCAGTTCTTC.

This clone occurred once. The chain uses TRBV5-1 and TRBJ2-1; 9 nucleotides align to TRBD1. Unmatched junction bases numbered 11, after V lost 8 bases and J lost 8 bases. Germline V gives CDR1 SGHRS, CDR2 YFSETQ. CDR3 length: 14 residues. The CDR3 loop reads CASYSQGAFDEQFF. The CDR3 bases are TGCGCCAGTTACTCACAGGGGGCTTTTGATGAGCAGTTCTTC. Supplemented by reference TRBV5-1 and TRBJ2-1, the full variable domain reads KAGVTQTPRYLIKTRGQQVTLSCSPISGHRSVSWYQQTPGQGLQFLFEYFSETQRNKGNFPGRFSGRQFSNSRSEMNVSTLELGDSALYLCASYSQGAFDEQFFGPGTRLTVL.

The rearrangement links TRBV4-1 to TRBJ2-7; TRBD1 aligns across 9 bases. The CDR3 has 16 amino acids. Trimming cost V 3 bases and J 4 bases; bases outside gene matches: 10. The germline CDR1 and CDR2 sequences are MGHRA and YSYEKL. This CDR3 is CASSHPGTGYSYEQYF. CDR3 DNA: TGCGCCAGCAGCCACCCCGGGACAGGGTATTCTTACGAGCAGTACTTC.

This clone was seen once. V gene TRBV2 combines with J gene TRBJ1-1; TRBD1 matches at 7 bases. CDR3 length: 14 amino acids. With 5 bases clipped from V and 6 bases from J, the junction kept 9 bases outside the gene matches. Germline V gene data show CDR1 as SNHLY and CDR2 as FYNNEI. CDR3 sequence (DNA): TGTGCCAGCAGTCTAGGGACAGCTCTCGCTGAAGCTTTCTTT. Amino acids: CASSLGTALAEAFF.

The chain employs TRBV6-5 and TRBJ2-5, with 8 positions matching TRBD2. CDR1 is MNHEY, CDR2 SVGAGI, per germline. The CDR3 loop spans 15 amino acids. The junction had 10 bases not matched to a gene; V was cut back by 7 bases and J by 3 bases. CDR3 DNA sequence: TGTGCCAGCAATTCAGCGGGAGTAGCCGAAGAGACCCAGTACTTC. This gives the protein CASNSAGVAEETQYF.

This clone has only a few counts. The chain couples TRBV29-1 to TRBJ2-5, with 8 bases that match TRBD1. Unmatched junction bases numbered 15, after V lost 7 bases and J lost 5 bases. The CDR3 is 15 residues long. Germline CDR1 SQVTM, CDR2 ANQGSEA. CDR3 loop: CSGRTGGSSGETQYF. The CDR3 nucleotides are TGCAGCGGGCGAACAGGGGGATCTTCCGGGGAGACCCAGTACTTC.

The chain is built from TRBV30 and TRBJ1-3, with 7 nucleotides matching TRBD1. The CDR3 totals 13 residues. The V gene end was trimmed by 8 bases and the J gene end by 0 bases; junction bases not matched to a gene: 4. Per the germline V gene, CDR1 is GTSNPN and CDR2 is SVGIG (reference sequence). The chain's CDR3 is CATGQSSGNTIYF. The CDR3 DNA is TGTGCCACGGGACAGAGCTCTGGAAACACCATATATTTT.

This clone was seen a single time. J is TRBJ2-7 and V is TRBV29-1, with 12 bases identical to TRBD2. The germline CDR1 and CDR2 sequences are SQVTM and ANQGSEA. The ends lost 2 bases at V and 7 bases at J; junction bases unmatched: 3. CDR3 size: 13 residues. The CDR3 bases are TGCAGCGTTGAAATACTAGCGGGAGGAGAGCAGTACTTC. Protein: CSVEILAGGEQYF.

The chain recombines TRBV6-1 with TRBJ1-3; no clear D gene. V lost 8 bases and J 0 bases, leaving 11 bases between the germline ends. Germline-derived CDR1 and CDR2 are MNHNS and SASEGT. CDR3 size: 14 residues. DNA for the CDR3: TGTGCCAGCGCCGGGGTCTTCTCTGGAAACACCATATATTTT. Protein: CASAGVFSGNTIYF.

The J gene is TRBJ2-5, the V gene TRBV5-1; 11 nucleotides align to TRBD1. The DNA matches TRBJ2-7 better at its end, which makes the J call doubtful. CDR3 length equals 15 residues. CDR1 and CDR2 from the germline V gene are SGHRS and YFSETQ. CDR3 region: CASSLGGTGGYEQYF. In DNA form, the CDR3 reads TGCGCCAGCAGCTTGGGAGGGACAGGGGGCTACGAGCAGTACTTC.

CDR3 in amino acids: CASSPNRGLTYEQYF. The CDR3, as DNA: TGTGCCAGCAGTCCGAACAGGGGACTAACCTACGAGCAGTACTTC. The genes are TRBV11-3 and TRBJ2-7; the D call may be TRBD1 or TRBD2 (7 bases each). The CDR3 extends over 15 amino acids. V lost 6 bases to trimming and J lost 2 bases, with 17 bases between them. CDR1 SGHNT and CDR2 YENEEA come from the germline V gene.

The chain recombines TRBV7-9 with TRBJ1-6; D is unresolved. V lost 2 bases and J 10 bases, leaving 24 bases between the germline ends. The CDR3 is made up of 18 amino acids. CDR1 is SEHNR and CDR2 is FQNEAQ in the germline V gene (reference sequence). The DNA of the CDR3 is TGTGCCAGCAGCTTAAGGGCGGAAGGCAGGACGGGCCGATCACCCCTCCACTTT. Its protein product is CASSLRAEGRTGRSPLHF.